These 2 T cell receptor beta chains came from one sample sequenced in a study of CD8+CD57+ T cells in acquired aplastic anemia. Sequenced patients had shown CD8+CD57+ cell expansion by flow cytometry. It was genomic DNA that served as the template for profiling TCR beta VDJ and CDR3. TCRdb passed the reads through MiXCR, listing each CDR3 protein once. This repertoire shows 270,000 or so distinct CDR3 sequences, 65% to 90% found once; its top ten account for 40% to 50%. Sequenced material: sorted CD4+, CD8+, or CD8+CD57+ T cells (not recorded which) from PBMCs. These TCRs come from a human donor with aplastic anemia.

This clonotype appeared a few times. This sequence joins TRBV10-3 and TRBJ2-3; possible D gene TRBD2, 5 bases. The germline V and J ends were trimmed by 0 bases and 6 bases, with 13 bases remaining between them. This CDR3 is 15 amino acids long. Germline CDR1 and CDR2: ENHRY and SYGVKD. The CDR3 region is CAISESSGGSDTQYF. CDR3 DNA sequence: TGTGCCATCAGTGAGTCTTCAGGAGGTTCGGATACGCAGTATTTT.

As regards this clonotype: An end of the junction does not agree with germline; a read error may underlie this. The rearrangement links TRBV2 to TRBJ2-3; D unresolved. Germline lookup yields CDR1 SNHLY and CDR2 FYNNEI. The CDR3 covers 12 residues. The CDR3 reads CASSVGSATEYF. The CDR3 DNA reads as TGTGCCAGCAGCGTGGGGTCAGCTACGGAGTATTTT. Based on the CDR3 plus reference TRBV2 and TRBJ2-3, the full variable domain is EPEVTQTPSHQVTQMGQEVILRCVPISNHLYFYWYRQILGQKVEFLVSFYNNEISEKSEIFDDQFSVERPDGSNFTLKIRSTKLEDSAMYFCASSVGSATEYFGPGTRLTVL.